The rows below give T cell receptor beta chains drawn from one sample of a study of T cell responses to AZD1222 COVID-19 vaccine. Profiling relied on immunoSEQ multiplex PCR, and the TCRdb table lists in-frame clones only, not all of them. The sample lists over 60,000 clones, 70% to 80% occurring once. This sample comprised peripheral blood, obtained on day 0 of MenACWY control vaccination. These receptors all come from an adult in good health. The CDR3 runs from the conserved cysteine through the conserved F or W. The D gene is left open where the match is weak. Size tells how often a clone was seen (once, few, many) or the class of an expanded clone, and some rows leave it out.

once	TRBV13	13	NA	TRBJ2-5	CASSRTVQETQYF	TGTGCCAGCAGCAGGACAGTCCAAGAGACCCAGTACTTC
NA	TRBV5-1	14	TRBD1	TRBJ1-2	CASSPGTALYGYTF	TGCGCCAGCAGCCCCGGGACAGCCCTCTATGGCTACACCTTC
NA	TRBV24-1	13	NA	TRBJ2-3	CATEGGGGLETYF	TGTGCCACCGAAGGAGGGGGAGGACTTGAAACGTATTTT
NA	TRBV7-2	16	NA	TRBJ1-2	CASSLANTYLNYGYTF	TGTGCCAGCAGCTTAGCAAACACCTACCTCAACTATGGCTACACCTTC
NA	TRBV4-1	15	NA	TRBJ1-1	CASSSQTQGNTEAFF	TGCGCCAGCAGCTCTCAAACCCAGGGAAACACTGAAGCTTTCTTT
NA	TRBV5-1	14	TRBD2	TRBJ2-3	CASRSSGSADTQYF	TGCGCCAGCAGGTCTAGCGGGAGCGCAGATACGCAGTATTTT
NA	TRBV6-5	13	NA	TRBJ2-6	CASSKTGANVLTF	TGTGCCAGCAGCAAAACGGGGGCCAACGTCCTGACTTTC
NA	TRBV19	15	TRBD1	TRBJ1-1	CASSMKGAPGTEAFF	TGTGCCAGTAGTATGAAGGGGGCTCCTGGCACTGAAGCTTTCTTT
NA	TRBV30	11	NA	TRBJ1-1	CAWSAPGEAFF	TGTGCCTGGAGTGCGCCAGGTGAAGCTTTCTTT
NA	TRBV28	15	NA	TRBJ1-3	CASSRRVISGNTIYF	TGTGCCAGCAGTCGGAGAGTCATCTCTGGAAACACCATATATTTT
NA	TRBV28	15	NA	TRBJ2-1	CASSLSLAGSGEQFF	TGTGCCAGCAGTTTAAGTCTGGCAGGGTCGGGTGAGCAGTTCTTC
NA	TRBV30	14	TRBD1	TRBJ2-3	CAWSPGQATDTQYF	TGTGCCTGGAGCCCGGGACAGGCAACAGATACGCAGTATTTT
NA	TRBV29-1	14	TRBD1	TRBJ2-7	CSVENGQGGDEQYF	TGCAGCGTTGAGAATGGACAGGGGGGCGACGAGCAGTACTTC
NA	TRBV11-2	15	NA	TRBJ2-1	CASSLAADSYNEQFF	TGTGCCAGCAGCTTAGCAGCTGACAGCTACAATGAGCAGTTCTTC
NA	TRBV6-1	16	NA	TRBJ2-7	CASSEMGAGATYEQYF	TGTGCCAGCAGTGAAATGGGGGCGGGGGCTACCTACGAGCAGTACTTC
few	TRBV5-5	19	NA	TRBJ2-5	CASSTAIWGLQGIGETQYF	TGTGCCAGCAGCACGGCTATTTGGGGCTTACAGGGAATTGGAGAGACCCAGTACTTC
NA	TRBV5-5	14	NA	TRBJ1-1	CASSQLPQDTEAFF	TGTGCCAGCAGCCAACTTCCCCAGGACACTGAAGCTTTCTTT
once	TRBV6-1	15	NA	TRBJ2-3	CASSETYGSADTQYF	TGTGCCAGCAGTGAAACATATGGTTCAGCAGATACGCAGTATTTT
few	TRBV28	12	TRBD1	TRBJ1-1	CASSRQGSEAFF	TGTGCCAGCAGCAGACAGGGTAGTGAAGCTTTCTTT
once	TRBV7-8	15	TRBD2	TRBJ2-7	CASSQSGGGSYEQYF	TGTGCCAGCAGCCAGTCGGGGGGTGGGTCCTACGAGCAGTACTTC
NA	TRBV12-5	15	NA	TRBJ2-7	CASGFDLTGTYEQYF	TGTGCTAGTGGTTTTGACCTTACAGGGACCTACGAGCAGTACTTC
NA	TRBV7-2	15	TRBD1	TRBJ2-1	CASSLGRDSLNEQFF	TGTGCCAGCAGCTTAGGACGGGACAGTCTCAATGAGCAGTTCTTC
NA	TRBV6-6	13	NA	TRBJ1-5	CASNNRADQPQHF	TGTGCCAGCAATAACAGGGCGGACCAGCCCCAGCATTTT
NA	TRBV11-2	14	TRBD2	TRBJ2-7	CASSSLAGGPEQYF	TGTGCCAGCAGCTCTCTAGCGGGAGGCCCAGAGCAGTACTTC
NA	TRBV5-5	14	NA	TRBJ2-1	CASSLQGIYNEQFF	TGTGCCAGCAGCTTACAGGGTATATACAATGAGCAGTTCTTC
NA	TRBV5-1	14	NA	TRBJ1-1	CASSLVGGETEAFF	TGCGCCAGCAGCTTGGTTGGGGGGGAAACTGAAGCTTTCTTT
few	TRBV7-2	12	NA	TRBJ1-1	CASSPDATEAFF	TGTGCCAGCAGCCCCGACGCCACTGAAGCTTTCTTT
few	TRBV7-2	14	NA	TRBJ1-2	CASTPPGINYGYTF	TGTGCCAGCACCCCCCCCGGGATTAACTATGGCTACACCTTC